The clone carrying this T cell receptor beta chain was counted a few times. The entry originates in a study of human T cells and chemical hapten exposure. Study information: The study patch tested 0.01% DPC on the upper back and read results at 6 days.

TCRdb reanalysed the RACE reads using MiXCR and keeps one entry per CDR3 protein. The sample has more than 85,000 distinct CDR3 sequences, around 10% seen once. Documented time point: patch test 2, 6 weeks after DPC sensitization. Treatment reported: therapeutic diphenylcyclopropenone sensitization with weekly scalp DPC. This receptor was obtained from a man aged 35 to 55 with alopecia areata. Some clones in this sample may be carry-over from other donors' samples. The specimen comprised whole blood, sampled in connection with sensitization to the hapten diphenylcyclopropenone (DPC).

CDR3 in amino acids: CASSLALGDRGNTEAFF. For the CDR3, the DNA is TGTGCCAGCAGTTTAGCGCTTGGGGACAGGGGGAACACTGAAGCTTTCTTT. This chain uses TRBV12-3 or TRBV12-4 with TRBJ1-1; 10 bases agree with TRBD1. The CDR3 contains 17 residues. After removal of 0 bases from V and 1 base from J, the junction contained 5 bases not matched to a gene.